These 24 T cell receptor beta chains originate from one sample sequenced in a study of T cells expressing NK-cell markers. Reprocessing the 5' RACE reads, TCRdb reports a single entry for every CDR3 protein and omits DNA. The sample table sets out about 370,000 distinct CDR3 sequences. The sample taken for sequencing was blood T cells: a sorted CD56 or NKG2C T cell subset, CD4+ or CD8+ T cells, or bulk PBMC T cells (not recorded which). These receptors all stem from a woman between 50 and 59 years old in good health.

J is TRBJ2-5 and V is TRBV20-1; TCRdb selects TRBD1, and the lack of DNA leaves this call unchecked. CDR3 length: 16 residues. Looked up from germline, CDR1 is DFQATT and CDR2 is SNEGSKA (reference sequence). CDR3: CSTPQGAGGTGETQYF.

This chain connects TRBV20-1 to TRBJ2-1. Germline V gene lookup returns CDR1 DFQATT and CDR2 SNEGSKA (reference sequence). The CDR3 has 16 residues. The CDR3 sequence: CSARDLRTLSYNEQFF.

The chain recombines TRBV10-3 with TRBJ2-5; TCRdb returns TRBD2, unconfirmable since there is no DNA. The CDR3 totals 16 residues. Germline CDR1 is ENHRY and CDR2 is SYGVKD. The CDR3 spells CAISRGLAEYQETQYF.

This rearrangement joins TRBV7-9 to TRBJ2-2; TCRdb indicates TRBD1, and absent DNA this call remains unverified. Germline CDR1 is SEHNR and CDR2 is FQNEAQ (reference sequence). This CDR3 contains 16 residues. The CDR3 here is CASSSGQGMSTGELFF.

The chain couples TRBV10-1 to TRBJ2-7; the TRBD1 assignment by TCRdb is unverifiable without DNA. The CDR3 contains 13 residues. In germline, CDR1 is WNHNN, CDR2 SYGVQD (reference sequence). The CDR3 sequence: CASSDYGAREQYF.

This chain links TRBV14 with TRBJ2-7; the TCRdb call, TRBD1, lacks DNA for checking. CDR1 is SGHDN and CDR2 is FVKESK in the germline V gene. This CDR3 is 16 amino acids long. CDR3 residues: CASSTGQLTYYYEQYF.

The chain joins TRBV5-1 to TRBJ2-7. This CDR3 is built from 16 residues. Germline-derived CDR1 and CDR2 are SGHRS and YFSETQ. CDR3: CASSLDWASSSYEQYF. Variable domain in full (rest from reference TRBV5-1 and TRBJ2-7): KAGVTQTPRYLIKTRGQQVTLSCSPISGHRSVSWYQQTPGQGLQFLFEYFSETQRNKGNFPGRFSGRQFSNSRSEMNVSTLELGDSALYLCASSLDWASSSYEQYFGPGTRLTVT.

The chain recombines TRBV3-1 with TRBJ1-5. The CDR3 length is 15 residues. Germline-derived CDR1 and CDR2 are LGHDT and YNNKEL (reference sequence). The CDR3 here is CASSQDADSISPQHF. Together with reference TRBV3-1 and TRBJ1-5, the CDR3 gives the full variable domain: DTAVSQTPKYLVTQMGNDKSIKCEQNLGHDTMYWYKQDSKKFLKIMFSYNNKELIINETVPNRFSPKSPDKAHLNLHINSLELGDSAVYFCASSQDADSISPQHFGDGTRLSIL.

The chain carries TRBV5-6 and TRBJ1-1. This CDR3 contains 11 residues. Looked up from germline, CDR1 is SGHDT and CDR2 is YYEEEE. CDR3 protein: CASSIRQEAFF.

The chain recombines TRBV10-2 with TRBJ1-5; TCRdb selects TRBD1, and the lack of DNA leaves this call unchecked. Germline lookup yields CDR1 WSHSY and CDR2 SAAADI. This CDR3 is 13 amino acids long. The CDR3 sequence is CASSGGTNQPQHF.

The rearrangement links TRBV15 to TRBJ1-2; TCRdb names TRBD1, which stays unverified in the absence of DNA. The germline gives CDR1 LNHNV, CDR2 YYDKDF (reference sequence). The CDR3 covers 17 residues. The CDR3: CATSRDPGTVMAYGYTF. Complete variable domain (other parts from reference TRBV15 and TRBJ1-2): DAMVIQNPRYQVTQFGKPVTLSCSQTLNHNVMYWYQQKSSQAPKLLFHYYDKDFNNEADTPDNFQSRRPNTSFCFLDIRSPGLGDTAMYLCATSRDPGTVMAYGYTFGSGTRLTVV.

The rearrangement joins TRBV6-5 to TRBJ1-4; lacking DNA, the TRBD1 call made by TCRdb goes unchecked. The CDR3 is 14 amino acids. Germline CDR1 and CDR2: MNHEY and SVGAGI. CDR3 region: CASSYDREEEKLFF.

The rearrangement joins TRBV10-3 to TRBJ2-3. Germline V CDR1 and CDR2: ENHRY, SYGVKD. This CDR3 spans 11 amino acids. CDR3 region: CASKDGDTQYF.

The chain uses TRBV18 and TRBJ1-2. The CDR3 has 13 residues. Germline V gives CDR1 KGHSH, CDR2 LQKENI. Here the CDR3 reads CASSPANSYGYTF. Using reference TRBV18 and TRBJ1-2 for the parts outside the CDR3, the full variable domain is NAGVMQNPRHLVRRRGQEARLRCSPMKGHSHVYWYRQLPEEGLKFMVYLQKENIIDESGMPKERFSAEFPKEGPSILRIQQVVRGDSAAYFCASSPANSYGYTFGSGTRLTVV.

V and J are TRBV20-1 and TRBJ2-7; TCRdb's assignment of TRBD2 cannot be checked, as there is no DNA. Germline assignment: CDR1 DFQATT and CDR2 SNEGSKA (reference sequence). The CDR3 is made up of 14 amino acids. Here the CDR3 reads CSASREGLAGEQYF.

The chain couples TRBV5-1 to TRBJ2-5; without DNA, the TCRdb call of TRBD2 cannot be checked. CDR1 and CDR2 (germline): SGHRS, YFSETQ. The CDR3 is 18 residues long. CDR3: CASSLGGLAGDRQETQYF.

The chain has TRBV21-1 and TRBJ2-7. TRBV21-1 represents a pseudogene. The CDR3 is made up of 16 amino acids. The CDR3 loop is CASSLKDKGNSYEQYF.

This chain uses TRBV20-1 with TRBJ2-1. This CDR3 has 13 amino acids. Germline V gene data show CDR1 as DFQATT and CDR2 as SNEGSKA (reference sequence). The CDR3 sequence is CSARDPSWDEQFF.

The rearrangement joins TRBV5-1 to TRBJ1-4. Germline CDR1 SGHRS, CDR2 YFSETQ. This CDR3 is 14 amino acids long. CDR3 residues: CASSSTMTNEKLFF. The entire variable domain, with the rest obtained from reference TRBV5-1 and TRBJ1-4, is as follows: KAGVTQTPRYLIKTRGQQVTLSCSPISGHRSVSWYQQTPGQGLQFLFEYFSETQRNKGNFPGRFSGRQFSNSRSEMNVSTLELGDSALYLCASSSTMTNEKLFFGSGTQLSVL.

CDR3 region: CASGLIGVETEAFF. The rearrangement joins TRBV12-5 to TRBJ1-1. Per the germline V gene, CDR1 is LGHNT and CDR2 is FRNRAP. This CDR3 region has 14 residues.

The V and J genes are TRBV9 and TRBJ2-7; TCRdb's D call of TRBD2 is untestable without DNA. Germline CDR1 reads SGDLS; CDR2 reads YYNGEE. The CDR3 runs 16 residues. CDR3 residues: CASSLRGGLTYYEQYF.

The CDR3 sequence: CASKGSINSGNTIYF. V usage is TRBV27 and J usage is TRBJ1-3. Germline V CDR1 and CDR2: MNHEY, SMNVEV (reference sequence). This CDR3 has 15 amino acids.

The genes are TRBV20-1 and TRBJ2-3; TCRdb's D gene call, TRBD1, goes unchecked for lack of DNA. Germline-derived CDR1 and CDR2 are DFQATT and SNEGSKA (reference sequence). CDR3 length equals 16 residues. CDR3 loop: CSARGGVRRDRDTQYF.

V is TRBV5-1 and J is TRBJ2-1; TCRdb's assignment of TRBD2 cannot be checked, as there is no DNA. The length of the CDR3 is 20 residues. Germline V CDR1 and CDR2: SGHRS, YFSETQ. CDR3 residues: CASSLEGAGLESFSYNEQFF.